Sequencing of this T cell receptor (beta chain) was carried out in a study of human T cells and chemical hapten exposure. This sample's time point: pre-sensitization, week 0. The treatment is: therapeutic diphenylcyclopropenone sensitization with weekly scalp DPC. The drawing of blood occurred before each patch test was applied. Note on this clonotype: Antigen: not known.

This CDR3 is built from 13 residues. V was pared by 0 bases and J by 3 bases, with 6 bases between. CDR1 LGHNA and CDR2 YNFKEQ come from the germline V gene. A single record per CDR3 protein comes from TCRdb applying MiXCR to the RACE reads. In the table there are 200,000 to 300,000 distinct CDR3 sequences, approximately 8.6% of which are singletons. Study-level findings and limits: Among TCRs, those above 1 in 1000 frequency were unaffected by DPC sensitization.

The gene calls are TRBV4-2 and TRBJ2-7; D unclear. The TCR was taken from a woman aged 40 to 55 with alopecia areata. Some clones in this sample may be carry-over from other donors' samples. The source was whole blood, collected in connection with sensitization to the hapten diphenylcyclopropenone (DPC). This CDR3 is CASSQERFYEQYF. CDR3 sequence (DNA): TGTGCCAGCAGCCAAGAGAGGTTCTACGAGCAGTACTTC.